One and the same sample provided the 5 T cell receptor beta chains below, sequenced in a study of naive and memory T cell subsets. Study-wide points: A few larger clonotypes appeared in naive repertoires, especially CD8, possibly memory cells re-expressing CD45RA.

The beta constant-region primer was an equimolar mix of two oligonucleotides covering TRBC1 and TRBC2. Four rounds of PCR amplified the ligated cDNA using nested alpha and beta constant-region primers plus SP2. TCRdb re-called the UMI-ligation and nested PCR reads through MiXCR, storing one row per CDR3 protein. The sample lists 130,000 to 150,000 distinct CDR3 sequences, 22% occurring once. These receptors lack a known antigen. The sequenced sample consisted of naive CD4+ T cells from blood. Receptors were obtained from a human donor in good health.

The chain combines TRBV7-9 with TRBJ1-3, with D perhaps matching TRBD1 (6 bases). The CDR3 has 14 residues. V shed 7 bases and J shed 5 bases, with 15 bases lying between them. CDR1 and CDR2 (germline): SEHNR, FQNEAQ (reference sequence). In DNA form, the CDR3 reads TGTGCCAGCATAGAGCAGGGGAGGCGAAACACCATATATTTT. This encodes CASIEQGRRNTIYF.

This rearrangement joins TRBV5-4 to TRBJ2-1; 9 bases agree with TRBD2. Germline CDR1 SGHNT, CDR2 YYREEE (reference sequence). After removal of 0 bases from V and 8 bases from J, the junction contained 9 bases not matched to a gene. The CDR3 covers 16 residues. The DNA of the CDR3 is TGTGCCAGCAGCTTGGAGACTAGCGGCCCAGGGGATGAGCAGTTCTTC. Protein sequence: CASSLETSGPGDEQFF.

This clonotype was picked up a small number of times. The chain is built from TRBV12-3 or TRBV12-4 and TRBJ2-6; 9 nucleotides agree with TRBD1. The CDR3 totals 17 residues. V gave up 5 bases and J gave up 0 bases; unmatched junction bases: 5. The CDR3 loop is CASSPGQGRSGANVLTF. CDR3 DNA: TGTGCCAGCAGTCCGGGACAGGGCCGCTCTGGGGCCAACGTCCTGACTTTC.

The CDR3 DNA follows: TGCAGCGTTCAGGCCGGCGGAGGCACTGAAGCTTTCTTT. Translation gives CSVQAGGGTEAFF. The J gene is TRBJ1-1, the V gene TRBV29-1; D uncertain. The CDR3 is made up of 13 amino acids. The ends were cut back, 5 bases at V and 4 bases at J, with 14 bases in the middle. Germline CDR1 and CDR2: SQVTM and ANQGSEA.

The chain combines TRBV24-1 with TRBJ1-5; the D gene is possibly TRBD1 (5 bases). The germline V gene encodes CDR1 KGHDR and CDR2 SFDVKD. Trimming removed 1 base from V and 11 bases from J, with 8 bases in between. The CDR3 has 12 residues. The CDR3 is CATSDFTGSQHF. The CDR3 coding sequence is TGTGCCACCAGTGATTTCACAGGATCCCAGCATTTT.